These 30 T cell receptor beta chains share one sample of origin, sequenced in a study of cytomegalovirus exposure and HLA in healthy donors. The PCR was carried out with 60 Vbeta primers and 13 Jbeta primers. Clones were sequenced by immunoSEQ multiplex PCR, and TCRdb holds only the in-frame ones, with some missing. The sample yields 170,000 or so clones, just under 85% seen once. The sequenced sample consisted of PBMCs. These receptors were collected from a girl under 18 in good health and CMV-seropositive.

V is TRBV2 and J is TRBJ1-2; 8 bases agree with TRBD1. Germline V gene sequence: CDR1 SNHLY, CDR2 FYNNEI. The CDR3 is 14 residues long. V lost 5 bases, J lost 4 bases, and 6 bases stayed unmatched. The CDR3 DNA reads TGTGCCAGCAGTTCAGGGGGCTTTCCCTATGGCTACACCTTC. As protein: CASSSGGFPYGYTF.

The J gene is TRBJ2-7, the V gene TRBV11-3; 10 bases match TRBD1. This CDR3 contains 17 residues. V dropped 1 base and J dropped 5; count of bases not matched to a gene: 11. Germline values: CDR1 SGHNT, CDR2 YENEEA. The CDR3 DNA sequence: TGTGCCAGCAGCTTAGCAGAAGGGACAGGGGCTCTCCACGAGCAGTACTTC. Its protein product is CASSLAEGTGALHEQYF.

This clone has a handful of counts. The chain is built from TRBV6-4 and TRBJ2-3; 9 bases are a match to TRBD2. This CDR3 comprises 13 residues. Trimming cost V 0 bases and J 11 bases; bases outside gene matches: 3. Germline V gives CDR1 MRHNA, CDR2 SNTAGT. For the CDR3, the DNA is TGTGCCAGCAGTGACTCGAGTAGCGGGGGGCAGTATTTT. Translated, it gives CASSDSSSGGQYF.

The gene calls are TRBV5-4 and TRBJ1-6, with TRBD1 identical over 8 bases. The CDR3 consists of 15 residues. J lost 6 bases, V lost 7 bases, and 9 bases had no gene match. Germline assignment: CDR1 SGHNT and CDR2 YYREEE (reference sequence). The CDR3, as DNA: TGTGCCAGCCGACAGGGGATAGAAAGTAATTCACCCCTCCACTTT. It encodes CASRQGIESNSPLHF.

The gene calls are TRBV11-3 and TRBJ2-5; 8 bases fit TRBD1. The V gene's germline CDR1 is SGHNT and CDR2 YENEEA. J gave up 4 bases and V 4 bases, and 5 bases lay outside the gene matches. The CDR3 is 14 amino acids. Here the CDR3 reads CASSSRTGTETQYF. CDR3 sequence (DNA): TGTGCCAGCAGCTCACGGACAGGGACAGAGACCCAGTACTTC.

V and J are TRBV9 and TRBJ1-1; D ambiguous. The V end lost 0 bases, the J end lost 2 bases, and 2 bases lay between the germline ends. The CDR3 runs 12 residues. The V gene's germline CDR1 is SGDLS and CDR2 YYNGEE. DNA for the CDR3: TGTGCCAGCAGCGTAGTAAACACTGAAGCTTTCTTT. Residues: CASSVVNTEAFF.

The V call is TRBV12-5, the J call TRBJ1-5; D is possibly TRBD1 (5 bases). Trimming took 0 bases from V and 2 from J, leaving 14 bases between them. The CDR3 is 17 amino acids. Germline V gives CDR1 LGHNT, CDR2 FRNRAP. CDR3 loop: CASGLVRGVWGNQPQHF. The CDR3 DNA reads TGTGCTAGTGGTTTGGTACGGGGGGTTTGGGGCAATCAGCCCCAGCATTTT. The full variable domain, in which reference TRBV12-5 and TRBJ1-5 provide the parts outside the CDR3, is DARVTQTPRHKVTEMGQEVTMRCQPILGHNTVFWYRQTMMQGLELLAYFRNRAPLDDSGMPKDRFSAEMPDATLATLKIQPSEPRDSAVYFCASGLVRGVWGNQPQHFGDGTRLSIL.

This chain joins TRBV2 and TRBJ1-3, with D unclear. The CDR3 has 11 residues. The V and J ends lost 6 bases and 3 bases respectively, with 3 bases between them. The germline gives CDR1 SNHLY, CDR2 FYNNEI. The DNA of the CDR3 is TGTGCCAGCAGCGGTGGAAACACCATATATTTT. It codes for CASSGGNTIYF.

V gene TRBV5-5 combines with J gene TRBJ1-1; 7 nucleotides align to TRBD1. The ends lost 4 bases at V and 4 bases at J; junction bases unmatched: 13. Germline CDR1 reads SGHKS; CDR2 reads YYEKEE (reference sequence). The CDR3 is made up of 16 amino acids. CDR3 DNA: TGTGCCAGCAGCCCGGGTCCCGGGACAGAGATCACTGAAGCTTTCTTT. It yields the protein CASSPGPGTEITEAFF. Using reference TRBV5-5 and TRBJ1-1 for the parts outside the CDR3, the full variable domain is DAGVTQSPTHLIKTRGQQVTLRCSPISGHKSVSWYQQVLGQGPQFIFQYYEKEERGRGNFPDRFSARQFPNYSSELNVNALLLGDSALYLCASSPGPGTEITEAFFGQGTRLTVV.

This clone was counted a few times. J is TRBJ1-1 and V is TRBV5-1; a weak D match, TRBD1 (5 bases). CDR3 size: 12 residues. Trimming cost V 2 bases and J 5 bases, with 7 bases left between them. Germline V gene sequence: CDR1 SGHRS, CDR2 YFSETQ. Here the CDR3 reads CASSFGGTEAFF. Written as DNA, the CDR3 is TGCGCCAGCAGCTTCGGGGGGACTGAAGCTTTCTTT.

V gene TRBV2 combines with J gene TRBJ1-1, with D uncertain. Trimming stripped 5 bases from V and 0 bases from J, with 10 bases between. The germline gives CDR1 SNHLY, CDR2 FYNNEI. The CDR3 runs 14 residues. CDR3 nucleotides: TGTGCCAGCAGTCGGGAATTCATGAACACTGAAGCTTTCTTT. Encoded protein: CASSREFMNTEAFF.

CDR3 nucleotides: TGCGCCAGCAGCCTCCTAGCGGGGTTCTTCGAGCAGTACTTC. Translation gives CASSLLAGFFEQYF. This sequence joins TRBV5-1 and TRBJ2-7, with 9 positions matching TRBD2. The germline V gene encodes CDR1 SGHRS and CDR2 YFSETQ. The CDR3 has 14 residues. Trimming at V came to 4 bases and at J to 6 bases, leaving 8 bases not matched to a gene.

This clone was seen just once. The rearrangement links TRBV5-1 to TRBJ1-1, with D perhaps matching TRBD1 (6 bases). This CDR3 is built from 14 residues. Per the germline V gene, CDR1 is SGHRS and CDR2 is YFSETQ. V lost 5 bases and J 2 bases, leaving 13 bases between the germline ends. The CDR3 reads CASSSGQTNTEAFF. The CDR3 DNA sequence: TGCGCCAGCAGTTCAGGACAGACCAACACTGAAGCTTTCTTT.

V is TRBV7-3 and J is TRBJ1-1; a possible D gene is TRBD1 (6 bases). Germline values: CDR1 SGHTA, CDR2 FQGTGA. The CDR3 spans 13 residues. The V and J ends lost 5 bases and 5 bases respectively, with 12 bases between them. CDR3 bases: TGTGCCAGCAGCAATACCCAGGGGACTGAAGCTTTCTTT. This translates into CASSNTQGTEAFF.

There are a few counts of this clone. This sequence joins TRBV29-1 and TRBJ1-1, with unresolved D. CDR3 size: 13 residues. Germline-derived CDR1 and CDR2 are SQVTM and ANQGSEA. The V end was cut by 6 bases, the J end by 0 bases, with 11 bases between. CDR3 bases: TGCAGCGTAGTGCCCCACTTGAACACTGAAGCTTTCTTT. Translation gives CSVVPHLNTEAFF.

The V gene is TRBV7-9, the J gene TRBJ2-7; the match to TRBD1 covers 7 bases. This CDR3 contains 14 residues. J gave up 3 bases and V 4 bases, and 6 bases lay outside the gene matches. CDR1 and CDR2 from the germline V gene are SEHNR and FQNEAQ (reference sequence). The CDR3 nucleotides are TGTGCCAGCAGCTCAAGGGGGCAGTTCTACGAGCAGTACTTC. Translated: CASSSRGQFYEQYF.

The chain couples TRBV10-3 to TRBJ1-4; TRBD1 agrees at 8 bases. The length of the CDR3 is 14 residues. Trimming took 6 bases from V and 7 from J; bases not matched to a gene: 7. Germline V gives CDR1 ENHRY, CDR2 SYGVKD. The CDR3 DNA follows: TGTGCCATCAGCGAGGGACAGGCCGTTGAAAAACTGTTTTTT. It codes for CAISEGQAVEKLFF.

The chain employs TRBV6-5 and TRBJ2-1, with TRBD2 as a possible D gene (5 bases). V was shortened by 8 bases and J by 2 bases, with 13 bases between the two germline ends. The length of the CDR3 is 14 residues. Germline V CDR1 and CDR2: MNHEY, SVGAGI. The CDR3 DNA reads as TGTGCCAGCGGGTCTAGCAGCCCCTACAATGAGCAGTTCTTC. This codes for CASGSSSPYNEQFF.

The chain joins TRBV11-3 to TRBJ1-3; 10 nucleotides align to TRBD1. The V gene's germline CDR1 is SGHNT and CDR2 YENEEA. V lost 1 base to trimming and J lost 4 bases; unmatched junction nucleotides: 7. The CDR3 is 17 residues long. The chain's CDR3 is CASSLVGQGTNGNTIYF. The CDR3 bases are TGTGCCAGCAGCTTAGTGGGACAGGGGACGAACGGAAACACCATATATTTT.

This clone was observed a single time. This chain links TRBV2 with TRBJ1-5; D is uncertain. CDR1 is SNHLY and CDR2 is FYNNEI in the germline V gene. This CDR3 is 13 amino acids long. Trimming shortened V by 2 bases and J by 4 bases, and 6 bases separated the two germline ends. CDR3 in amino acids: CASSETDNQPQHF. CDR3 nucleotides: TGTGCCAGCAGTGAAACAGATAATCAGCCCCAGCATTTT.

V and J are TRBV19 and TRBJ1-6; D gene unclear. This CDR3 contains 17 residues. Germline CDR1 reads LNHDA; CDR2 reads SQIVND (reference sequence). Trimming stripped 6 bases from V and 5 bases from J, with 20 bases between. The CDR3 DNA is TGTGCCAGTAGCCTGTTATCATCCGGTGGAGATAATTCACCCCTCCACTTT. Its translation: CASSLLSSGGDNSPLHF.

The chain recombines TRBV2 with TRBJ2-1, with 11 bases that match TRBD2. From germline, CDR1 is SNHLY and CDR2 FYNNEI. The CDR3 is made up of 14 amino acids. With V trimmed by 4 bases and J by 7 bases, 3 bases remained unmatched. The CDR3 DNA reads as TGTGCCAGCAGTGGACTAGCGGGGAGGAATGAGCAGTTCTTC. Encoded protein: CASSGLAGRNEQFF.

The genes are TRBV6-5 and TRBJ1-1, with a weak D call TRBD1 (5 bases). Germline V lookup: CDR1 MNHEY, CDR2 SVGAGI. Trimming took 0 bases from V and 8 from J, leaving 10 bases between them. This CDR3 comprises 13 residues. CDR3 DNA sequence: TGTGCCAGCAGTTACTCAGCGACAGAAGAAGCTTTCTTT. This gives the protein CASSYSATEEAFF.

The rearrangement uses TRBV27 and TRBJ2-7, with D perhaps matching TRBD2 (6 bases). The CDR3 is 14 amino acids. Looked up from germline, CDR1 is MNHEY and CDR2 is SMNVEV (reference sequence). V lost 4 bases and J 2 bases, leaving 12 bases between the germline ends. The CDR3 region is CASSSHTSTYEQYF. In DNA form, the CDR3 reads TGTGCCAGCAGTTCCCACACTAGCACCTACGAGCAGTACTTC.

The chain recombines TRBV9 with TRBJ2-1, with 8 positions matching TRBD2. Germline CDR1 SGDLS, CDR2 YYNGEE. This CDR3 is 15 amino acids long. After removal of 2 bases from V and 0 bases from J, the junction contained 1 base not matched to a gene. The CDR3 loop reads CASSVSGTSYNEQFF. As DNA, the CDR3 is TGTGCCAGCAGCGTTAGCGGGACCTCCTACAATGAGCAGTTCTTC.

V gene TRBV2 combines with J gene TRBJ1-1; D is possibly TRBD1 (6 bases). The length of the CDR3 is 12 residues. Germline V gives CDR1 SNHLY, CDR2 FYNNEI. Between the trimmed V and J ends, which lost 10 bases and 2 bases, there was a span of 11 bases. CDR3 sequence: CANGQLNTEAFF. CDR3 bases: TGTGCCAACGGACAGTTAAACACTGAAGCTTTCTTT.

The chain uses TRBV5-6 and TRBJ2-1; D gene ambiguous. The CDR3 has 14 amino acids. Trimming stripped 0 bases from V and 3 bases from J, with 7 bases between. Germline V gives CDR1 SGHDT, CDR2 YYEEEE. The CDR3 DNA reads as TGTGCCAGCAGCTTGGAACGGGTCTACAATGAGCAGTTCTTC. Translating it yields CASSLERVYNEQFF.

The genes are TRBV5-6 and TRBJ1-1, with 7 bases identical to TRBD1. The CDR3 has 15 residues. Germline V CDR1 and CDR2: SGHDT, YYEEEE. Trimming cost V 0 bases and J 4 bases; bases outside gene matches: 6. CDR3 loop: CASSLAGQRVTEAFF. CDR3 bases: TGTGCCAGCAGCTTGGCGGGACAGAGGGTCACTGAAGCTTTCTTT. The full variable domain, rest sourced from reference TRBV5-6 and TRBJ1-1, is DAGVTQSPTHLIKTRGQQVTLRCSPKSGHDTVSWYQQALGQGPQFIFQYYEEEERQRGNFPDRFSGHQFPNYSSELNVNALLLGDSALYLCASSLAGQRVTEAFFGQGTRLTVV.

The V call is TRBV19, the J call TRBJ2-4; TRBD1 matches 8 bases. CDR3 length: 15 residues. V was pared by 5 bases and J by 8 bases, with 11 bases of the junction left unmatched. Per germline, CDR1 LNHDA and CDR2 SQIVND (reference sequence). This chain's CDR3 is CASSLRGQGAYIQYF. The CDR3 coding sequence is TGTGCCAGTAGTCTAAGGGGGCAGGGGGCGTACATTCAGTACTTC.

The chain has TRBV6-1 and TRBJ2-3, with D possibly TRBD1 on 5 matching bases. Germline CDR1 MNHNS, CDR2 SASEGT. Trimming took off 2 bases at V and 5 bases at J, with 20 bases between the two ends. This CDR3 contains 17 residues. CDR3 in DNA: TGTGCCAGCAGTGAACTCCACCGCGAAGGGCAGGGAGATACGCAGTATTTT. Encoded protein: CASSELHREGQGDTQYF.